This T cell receptor (beta chain) originates from a study of PD-1 blockade in classical Hodgkin lymphoma. The wider study: Intravenous infusions of nivolumab 3 mg/kg reached patients every 2 weeks. Whole-study results and caveats: Patients who initiated nivolumab within 1 year of ASCT were excluded. Compared with baseline, CD4+ but not CD8+ TCR diversity had risen significantly by C4D1.

For this clone: The target antigen is unknown.

Documented time point: cycle 4 day 1 (C4D1), after five to seven weeks of nivolumab. Exposure to brentuximab vedotin varied, and each patient had relapsed following autologous stem cell transplantation. The best responses consisted of complete response, partial response or progressive disease. Produced via immunoSEQ multiplex PCR; TCRdb's table is partial and in-frame only. The sample comprises about 47,000 clones, roughly three quarters of which are singletons, and under 20% rests with the top ten. This sequence was found in a human donor with classical Hodgkin lymphoma. This sample comprised peripheral blood mononuclear cells (PBMCs), obtained before the fourth cycle of nivolumab.

This chain's CDR3 is CASSLSGGPRSYTF. CDR3 coding DNA: TGTGCCAGCAGTTTATCGGGCGGCCCGAGGAGCTACACCTTC. This chain links TRBV27 with TRBJ1-2; D is ambiguous. Per germline, CDR1 MNHEY and CDR2 SMNVEV (reference sequence). Trimming shortened V by 0 bases and J by 9 bases, and 14 bases separated the two germline ends. This CDR3 contains 14 residues.